This record concerns one T cell receptor (beta chain) sequence. Its antigen has not been determined. The input lacks base qualities; no much larger clone sits a single base away. These data originate in a study of T cell repertoires in cytomegalovirus infection (dated by TCRdb to about 2019). Concerning the study at large: Alongside well-studied HLA-B-restricted epitopes, the peptide stimulations were aimed at recently identified HLA-C-restricted CMV epitopes, whose presentation resists viral immunomodulation. Donor HLA type was relevant to the analysis, because carriage of CMV infection together with the matching HLA type was indicated by public TCR beta signatures.

Sequencer: Illumina HiSeq 1500. TCRdb reran the public reads through fastp at Q25 and MiXCR, keeping productive beta chains. Every CDR3 protein is listed once, alongside the most common genes and DNA of its rows. For this sample there are hundreds of thousands of distinct CDR3 sequences; around 30% appear just once. About 20% of the sample is taken by the ten largest. The treatment or condition label for this specimen denotes: in vitro stimulation with specific CMV peptide epitopes to enrich CMV-specific T cells. Overall study results and their limits: Cumulative frequency of public TCR beta family members discriminated carriers of CMV infection plus the relevant HLA type in this cohort and an independent approximately 340-donor cohort. The ex vivo response was dominated by HLA-C-restricted CMV-specific TCR beta clonotypes, which also provided the single most frequent clonotype in two of eight donors.

V loses 3 bases, J loses 0 bases, and the germline ends lie 16 bases apart. The germline V gene (reference sequence) provides CDR1 DFQATT and CDR2 SNEGSKA. CDR3 length: 16 amino acids, cysteine to phenylalanine. The sequence is cut down to CDR3 DNA, 48 bases in frame from base 1. Sequencing used cultured PBMCs, obtained from culture after CMV antigen stimulation. The V and J segments used are TRBV20-1 and TRBJ2-3, with no D gene named confidently. This TCR derives from a human donor in good health (CMV status not recorded). Some clones in this sample may be carry-over from other donors' samples. Read as DNA, the sequence is TGCAGTGCTAGCAGCGTAGCTATGAAGAGCACAGATACGCAGTATTTT. This yields the protein CSASSVAMKSTDTQYF.